This T cell receptor (beta chain) was observed in a study of CD8 T cells in ankylosing spondylitis. Generation of TCR beta libraries employed quantitative 5'-RACE incorporating molecular barcodes. TCRdb analysed the 5' RACE reads with MiXCR anew, one entry per CDR3 protein. The profile shows approximately 100,000 distinct CDR3 sequences, less than 25% of them singletons. The germline gives CDR1 SGHRS, CDR2 YFSETQ. The CDR3 has 15 amino acids. V lost 6 bases and J lost 3, with 18 bases in between. Notes on this clonotype: Its target is unknown.

Study conclusions and caveats: Reports of some motif variants in reactive arthritis synovial fluid and blood predate this one.

The chain uses TRBV5-1 and TRBJ1-1, with a possible D match to TRBD1 (5 bases). The sequence came from a male donor with ankylosing spondylitis. Sequencing input: synovial fluid, either unsorted or a sorted T cell fraction (not recorded which). The CDR3 loop reads CASIPGPRPDTEAFF. The CDR3 DNA follows: TGCGCCAGCATCCCGGGGCCCAGGCCTGACACTGAAGCTTTCTTT.